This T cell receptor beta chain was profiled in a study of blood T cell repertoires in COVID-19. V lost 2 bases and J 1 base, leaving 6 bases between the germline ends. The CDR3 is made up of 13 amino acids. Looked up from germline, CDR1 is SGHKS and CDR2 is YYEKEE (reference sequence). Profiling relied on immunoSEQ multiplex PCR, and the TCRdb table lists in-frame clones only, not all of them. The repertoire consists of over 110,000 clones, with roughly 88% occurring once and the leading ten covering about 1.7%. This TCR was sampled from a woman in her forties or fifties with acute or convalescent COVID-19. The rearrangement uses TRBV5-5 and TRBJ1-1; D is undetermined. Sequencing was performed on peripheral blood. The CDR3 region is CASSLIENTEAFF. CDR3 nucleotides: TGTGCCAGCAGCTTAATAGAGAACACTGAAGCTTTCTTT. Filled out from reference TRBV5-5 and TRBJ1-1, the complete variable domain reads DAGVTQSPTHLIKTRGQQVTLRCSPISGHKSVSWYQQVLGQGPQFIFQYYEKEERGRGNFPDRFSARQFPNYSSELNVNALLLGDSALYLCASSLIENTEAFFGQGTRLTVV.